This T cell receptor (beta chain) appears in the sequencing data of a study of cytomegalovirus exposure and HLA in healthy donors. Study-wide findings and caveats: Earlier findings revealed that most TCR beta V segments proved productive either about 90% or about 30% of the time.

The PCR ran on 60 Vbeta and 13 Jbeta primers. Assay used: immunoSEQ multiplex PCR; TCRdb lists only in-frame clones, some missing. The sample yields a few hundred thousand clones, about 80% seen once. This CDR3 has 12 residues. V dropped 0 bases and J dropped 5 bases, with 4 bases sitting between them. Germline V gives CDR1 MGHRA, CDR2 YSYEKL. Regarding this clone: Its cognate antigen is unknown.

The sequenced material came from PBMCs. The V and J genes are TRBV4-1 and TRBJ2-5; D remains unclear. This sequence originates from a man in his forties in good health and CMV-seronegative. CDR3 amino acids: CASSQDEETQYF. The CDR3 DNA reads as TGCGCCAGCAGCCAAGACGAGGAGACCCAGTACTTC.